These T cell receptor beta chains were read from a single sample in a study of shared clonotypes between healthy human individuals. Profiled with immunoSEQ multiplex PCR; TCRdb holds only in-frame clones, not every one. The sample holds about 510,000 clones, 75% to 80% seen once. Sequencing used PBMCs. These receptors were collected from a woman aged 40-49 years in good health. Some clones in this sample may be carry-over from other donors' samples. Both conserved end residues are part of each CDR3. A D gene is named only where the DNA matches it firmly. The size entry is marked missing in some rows and otherwise reads once, few, many or a size class.

j_call: TRBJ2-1
clone_size: many
d_call: TRBD2
v_call: TRBV2
cdr3_nt: TGTGCCAGCAGAGTAGCGGGAGGGCAGGGGGGGTTCTTC
cdr3_aa: CASRVAGGQGGFF

j_call: TRBJ1-5
clone_size: NA
d_call: NA
v_call: TRBV7-2
cdr3_nt: TGTGCCAGCAGCACTAGGCGGGCCGATAGGTCCCAGCATTTT
cdr3_aa: CASSTRRADRSQHF

j_call: TRBJ2-7
clone_size: once
d_call: TRBD2
v_call: TRBV4-1
cdr3_nt: TGCGCCAGCAGCCAAGAGGGACTAGCGGGAGGGCGATACGAGCAGTACTTC
cdr3_aa: CASSQEGLAGGRYEQYF

j_call: TRBJ2-3
clone_size: NA
d_call: NA
v_call: TRBV29-1
cdr3_nt: TGCAGCGTGGCTAGCAGAGGAAGCACAGATACGCAGTATTTT
cdr3_aa: CSVASRGSTDTQYF

j_call: TRBJ1-2
clone_size: NA
d_call: TRBD1
v_call: TRBV18
cdr3_nt: TGTGCCAGCTCACCCATGACAGGGGAGGGTTACACCTTC
cdr3_aa: CASSPMTGEGYTF

j_call: TRBJ2-5
clone_size: NA
d_call: TRBD2
v_call: TRBV7-3
cdr3_nt: TGTGCCAGCAGCTTACTGGCGGGAGGGGTAGAGACCCAGTACTTC
cdr3_aa: CASSLLAGGVETQYF

j_call: TRBJ2-7
clone_size: NA
d_call: NA
v_call: TRBV21-1
cdr3_nt: TGTGCCAGCAGCAAAGTCGCACCGACCGGGACTAGCGGTCACGGTGACTCCTACGAGCAGTACTTC
cdr3_aa: CASSKVAPTGTSGHGDSYEQYF

j_call: TRBJ2-5
clone_size: few
d_call: TRBD2
v_call: TRBV11-2
cdr3_nt: TGTGCCAGCAGCTTAGTTCGGGGGGAGCAGACCCAGTACTTC
cdr3_aa: CASSLVRGEQTQYF

j_call: TRBJ2-1
clone_size: NA
d_call: NA
v_call: TRBV28
cdr3_nt: TGTGCCAGCGCGGACTACAATGAGCAGTTCTTC
cdr3_aa: CASADYNEQFF

j_call: TRBJ2-5
clone_size: NA
d_call: NA
v_call: TRBV5-4
cdr3_nt: TGTGCCAGCAGCTTGTACCAGCGGGAAGAGACCCAGTACTTC
cdr3_aa: CASSLYQREETQYF

j_call: TRBJ1-1
clone_size: NA
d_call: NA
v_call: TRBV19
cdr3_nt: TGTGCCAGTAGTAGCCCCGGGAGACCGAACACTGAAGCTTTCTTT
cdr3_aa: CASSSPGRPNTEAFF

j_call: TRBJ2-5
clone_size: NA
d_call: NA
v_call: TRBV7-9
cdr3_nt: TGTGCCAGCAGCTTTACCACGGGCGTTCAAGAGACCCAGTACTTC
cdr3_aa: CASSFTTGVQETQYF

j_call: TRBJ2-2
clone_size: NA
d_call: NA
v_call: TRBV7-3
cdr3_nt: TGTGCCAGCAGCTTCGCCGGTTTATCGACGGCCGGGGAGCTGTTTTTT
cdr3_aa: CASSFAGLSTAGELFF

j_call: TRBJ2-2
clone_size: NA
d_call: NA
v_call: TRBV5-1
cdr3_nt: TGCGCCAGCAGCACCGGGATCAACACCGGGGAGCTGTTTTTT
cdr3_aa: CASSTGINTGELFF

j_call: TRBJ2-7
clone_size: NA
d_call: NA
v_call: TRBV15
cdr3_nt: TGTGCCACCAGCGCCTTGGGGTGGGGGGCCAACGAGCAGTACTTC
cdr3_aa: CATSALGWGANEQYF

j_call: TRBJ2-7
clone_size: NA
d_call: TRBD2
v_call: TRBV28
cdr3_nt: TGTGCCAGCAGTTGGGAGGGCCTAATGGGGGAGCAGTACTTC
cdr3_aa: CASSWEGLMGEQYF

j_call: TRBJ2-1
clone_size: NA
d_call: NA
v_call: TRBV4-2
cdr3_nt: TGTGCCAGCAGCCAAGATAGCGGAGGGGGCCCTTACACTGAGCAGTTCTTC
cdr3_aa: CASSQDSGGGPYTEQFF

j_call: TRBJ2-1
clone_size: NA
d_call: TRBD2
v_call: TRBV11-2
cdr3_nt: TGTGCCAGCAGCCTCACTAGCGCTAACCACCCCACTAACAATGAGCAGTTCTTC
cdr3_aa: CASSLTSANHPTNNEQFF

j_call: TRBJ1-1
clone_size: NA
d_call: NA
v_call: TRBV28
cdr3_nt: TGTGCCAGCAGTTTGCGCGGGAACACTGAAGCTTTCTTT
cdr3_aa: CASSLRGNTEAFF

j_call: TRBJ2-2
clone_size: NA
d_call: TRBD1
v_call: TRBV18
cdr3_nt: TGTGCCAGCTCACCATTGGACAGGGGGTACACCGGGGAGCTGTTTTTT
cdr3_aa: CASSPLDRGYTGELFF

j_call: TRBJ2-3
clone_size: NA
d_call: TRBD1
v_call: TRBV10-1
cdr3_nt: TGCGCCAGCAGTGAGTCTAGGCCACAGGGGCAGAGCACAGATACGCAGTATTTT
cdr3_aa: CASSESRPQGQSTDTQYF

j_call: TRBJ2-7
clone_size: NA
d_call: NA
v_call: TRBV28
cdr3_nt: TGTGCCAGCAGTCCGTCTTTGGAGGGGTCTCGCGAGCAGTACTTC
cdr3_aa: CASSPSLEGSREQYF

j_call: TRBJ2-5
clone_size: NA
d_call: NA
v_call: TRBV6-1
cdr3_nt: TGTGCCAGCAGTGAAGCTCACCGCACTGGGGTCCGTTTTCAAGAGACCCAGTACTTC
cdr3_aa: CASSEAHRTGVRFQETQYF

j_call: TRBJ2-5
clone_size: NA
d_call: NA
v_call: TRBV28
cdr3_nt: TGTGCCAGCAGTTTTCTGGGCCTACAAGAGACCCAGTACTTC
cdr3_aa: CASSFLGLQETQYF

j_call: TRBJ2-1
clone_size: NA
d_call: TRBD2
v_call: TRBV18
cdr3_nt: TGTGCCAGCTCACCACGGGCGGGAGGGTCCAATGAGCAGTTCTTC
cdr3_aa: CASSPRAGGSNEQFF

j_call: TRBJ2-3
clone_size: once
d_call: NA
v_call: TRBV4-1
cdr3_nt: TGCGCCAGCAGCCAAGATAAGGGGCAACCCACAGATACGCAGTATTTT
cdr3_aa: CASSQDKGQPTDTQYF

j_call: TRBJ2-2
clone_size: once
d_call: NA
v_call: TRBV29-1
cdr3_nt: TGCAGCCGACGTCAGACAGGCACCGGGGAGCTGTTTTTT
cdr3_aa: CSRRQTGTGELFF

j_call: TRBJ2-3
clone_size: NA
d_call: NA
v_call: TRBV25-1
cdr3_nt: TGTGCCAGCAGTGAATCGGGGCAGCGGGTGACGCAGTATTTT
cdr3_aa: CASSESGQRVTQYF

j_call: TRBJ1-1
clone_size: NA
d_call: NA
v_call: TRBV2
cdr3_nt: TGTGCCAGCAGTGAAGTGGGGACCCAAACGGGGGGCACTGAAGCTTTCTTT
cdr3_aa: CASSEVGTQTGGTEAFF

j_call: TRBJ1-1
clone_size: NA
d_call: NA
v_call: TRBV27
cdr3_nt: TGTGCCAGCAGTTTCCGGGGGAACACTGAAGCTTTCTTT
cdr3_aa: CASSFRGNTEAFF

j_call: TRBJ2-7
clone_size: NA
d_call: TRBD2
v_call: TRBV7-6
cdr3_nt: TGTGCCAGCAGCTCGCCGTGGACTAGCGGGATGAACGAGCAGTACTTC
cdr3_aa: CASSSPWTSGMNEQYF

j_call: TRBJ2-1
clone_size: NA
d_call: TRBD2
v_call: TRBV11-3
cdr3_nt: TGTGCCAGCAGCCCCACCGCGGGGGGCAACAATGAGCAGTTCTTC
cdr3_aa: CASSPTAGGNNEQFF

j_call: TRBJ2-3
clone_size: NA
d_call: TRBD2
v_call: TRBV7-2
cdr3_nt: TGTGCCAGCAGCCTGGGACTAGCGGGAGGAAGCACAGATACGCAGTATTTT
cdr3_aa: CASSLGLAGGSTDTQYF

j_call: TRBJ2-2
clone_size: once
d_call: TRBD2
v_call: TRBV7-3
cdr3_nt: TGTGCCAGCAGCTTTCGGTCGGGTAGCGGGAGTAACACCGGGGAGCTGTTTTTT
cdr3_aa: CASSFRSGSGSNTGELFF

j_call: TRBJ2-7
clone_size: once
d_call: TRBD1
v_call: TRBV7-9
cdr3_nt: TGTGCCAGCAGCAAGGACAGGGAGGACGAGCAGTACTTC
cdr3_aa: CASSKDREDEQYF

j_call: TRBJ2-5
clone_size: few
d_call: NA
v_call: TRBV11-3
cdr3_nt: TGTGCCAGCAGCTTAGGTTCAGAGACCCAGTACTTC
cdr3_aa: CASSLGSETQYF

j_call: TRBJ1-1
clone_size: NA
d_call: NA
v_call: TRBV27
cdr3_nt: TGTGCCAGCAGTCGACTCCGCCTTAGGTCGGGCGCTGAAGCTTTCTTT
cdr3_aa: CASSRLRLRSGAEAFF

j_call: TRBJ2-1
clone_size: few
d_call: TRBD1
v_call: TRBV4-3
cdr3_nt: TGCGCCAGCAGCCAAGCATGGGACAGTACCTACAATGAGCAGTTCTTC
cdr3_aa: CASSQAWDSTYNEQFF

j_call: TRBJ2-1
clone_size: NA
d_call: TRBD2
v_call: TRBV28
cdr3_nt: TGTGCCAGCAGTACCCAACTAGCGGGGGTATACAATGAGCAGTTCTTC
cdr3_aa: CASSTQLAGVYNEQFF

j_call: TRBJ1-4
clone_size: NA
d_call: NA
v_call: TRBV30
cdr3_nt: TGTGCCTGGAGCAGGCAGGTTGACGAAAAACTGTTTTTT
cdr3_aa: CAWSRQVDEKLFF

j_call: TRBJ2-1
clone_size: NA
d_call: TRBD2
v_call: TRBV7-2
cdr3_nt: TGTGCCAGCAGCTTAGCCAGCGGGGAGTACAATGAGCAGTTCTTC
cdr3_aa: CASSLASGEYNEQFF

j_call: TRBJ2-5
clone_size: NA
d_call: TRBD2
v_call: TRBV4-1
cdr3_nt: TGCGCCAGCAGCCTAACTAGCGGGGAGTCCCAGTACTTC
cdr3_aa: CASSLTSGESQYF

j_call: TRBJ2-2
clone_size: once
d_call: TRBD2
v_call: TRBV29-1
cdr3_nt: TGCAGCGTTGAAGATAGAGGGCTAGCGGGATACACCGGGGAGCTGTTTTTT
cdr3_aa: CSVEDRGLAGYTGELFF

j_call: TRBJ1-2
clone_size: once
d_call: TRBD1
v_call: TRBV5-6
cdr3_nt: TGTGCCAGCAGCCTACTGGGACAGGTTAACTATGACTACACCTTC
cdr3_aa: CASSLLGQVNYDYTF

j_call: TRBJ2-5
clone_size: NA
d_call: NA
v_call: TRBV25-1
cdr3_nt: TGTGCCAGCAGAGGAGTAGGGGAGACCCAGTACTTC
cdr3_aa: CASRGVGETQYF

j_call: TRBJ2-2
clone_size: NA
d_call: TRBD1
v_call: TRBV10-1
cdr3_nt: TGCGCCAGCAGTGGAAGGGGAGACAGGGTGGACACCGGGGAGCTGTTTTTT
cdr3_aa: CASSGRGDRVDTGELFF

j_call: TRBJ2-1
clone_size: NA
d_call: TRBD2
v_call: TRBV10-3
cdr3_nt: TGTGCCATCAGACCGGGACTAGCGGATGTGGATGAGCAGTTCTTC
cdr3_aa: CAIRPGLADVDEQFF

j_call: TRBJ2-1
clone_size: few
d_call: TRBD2
v_call: TRBV7-9
cdr3_nt: TGTGCCAGCAGCTTATCGGCGGGGGGATACAATGAGCAGTTCTTC
cdr3_aa: CASSLSAGGYNEQFF

j_call: TRBJ1-2
clone_size: NA
d_call: NA
v_call: TRBV5-6
cdr3_nt: TGTGCCAGCAGCTCAGGGTTTGGCTACACCTTC
cdr3_aa: CASSSGFGYTF

j_call: TRBJ2-1
clone_size: NA
d_call: NA
v_call: TRBV18
cdr3_nt: TGTGCCAGCTCGGCTACAGGGTCCCCCTACAATGAGCAGTTCTTC
cdr3_aa: CASSATGSPYNEQFF

j_call: TRBJ2-7
clone_size: NA
d_call: TRBD2
v_call: TRBV11-2
cdr3_nt: TGTGCCAGCAGCTTAGGGCGGATTCTAGCGGGAGGTGGCTACGAGCAGTACTTC
cdr3_aa: CASSLGRILAGGGYEQYF

j_call: TRBJ1-5
clone_size: NA
d_call: TRBD1
v_call: TRBV30
cdr3_nt: TGTGCCTGGAGTGGGAGCCGGACAGGGGGTAGCAATCAGCCCCAGCATTTT
cdr3_aa: CAWSGSRTGGSNQPQHF

j_call: TRBJ2-7
clone_size: NA
d_call: TRBD2
v_call: TRBV5-1
cdr3_nt: TGCGCCAGCAGCTCCCGGACTAGCGGCGAGCAGTACTTC
cdr3_aa: CASSSRTSGEQYF

j_call: TRBJ2-2
clone_size: once
d_call: NA
v_call: TRBV5-4
cdr3_nt: TGTGCCAGCAGCTTGTGGAACACCGGGGAGCTGTTTTTT
cdr3_aa: CASSLWNTGELFF

j_call: TRBJ1-5
clone_size: NA
d_call: NA
v_call: TRBV6-5
cdr3_nt: TGTGCCAGCAGTTACTCGGTCGTAAGCAATCAGCCCCAGCATTTT
cdr3_aa: CASSYSVVSNQPQHF